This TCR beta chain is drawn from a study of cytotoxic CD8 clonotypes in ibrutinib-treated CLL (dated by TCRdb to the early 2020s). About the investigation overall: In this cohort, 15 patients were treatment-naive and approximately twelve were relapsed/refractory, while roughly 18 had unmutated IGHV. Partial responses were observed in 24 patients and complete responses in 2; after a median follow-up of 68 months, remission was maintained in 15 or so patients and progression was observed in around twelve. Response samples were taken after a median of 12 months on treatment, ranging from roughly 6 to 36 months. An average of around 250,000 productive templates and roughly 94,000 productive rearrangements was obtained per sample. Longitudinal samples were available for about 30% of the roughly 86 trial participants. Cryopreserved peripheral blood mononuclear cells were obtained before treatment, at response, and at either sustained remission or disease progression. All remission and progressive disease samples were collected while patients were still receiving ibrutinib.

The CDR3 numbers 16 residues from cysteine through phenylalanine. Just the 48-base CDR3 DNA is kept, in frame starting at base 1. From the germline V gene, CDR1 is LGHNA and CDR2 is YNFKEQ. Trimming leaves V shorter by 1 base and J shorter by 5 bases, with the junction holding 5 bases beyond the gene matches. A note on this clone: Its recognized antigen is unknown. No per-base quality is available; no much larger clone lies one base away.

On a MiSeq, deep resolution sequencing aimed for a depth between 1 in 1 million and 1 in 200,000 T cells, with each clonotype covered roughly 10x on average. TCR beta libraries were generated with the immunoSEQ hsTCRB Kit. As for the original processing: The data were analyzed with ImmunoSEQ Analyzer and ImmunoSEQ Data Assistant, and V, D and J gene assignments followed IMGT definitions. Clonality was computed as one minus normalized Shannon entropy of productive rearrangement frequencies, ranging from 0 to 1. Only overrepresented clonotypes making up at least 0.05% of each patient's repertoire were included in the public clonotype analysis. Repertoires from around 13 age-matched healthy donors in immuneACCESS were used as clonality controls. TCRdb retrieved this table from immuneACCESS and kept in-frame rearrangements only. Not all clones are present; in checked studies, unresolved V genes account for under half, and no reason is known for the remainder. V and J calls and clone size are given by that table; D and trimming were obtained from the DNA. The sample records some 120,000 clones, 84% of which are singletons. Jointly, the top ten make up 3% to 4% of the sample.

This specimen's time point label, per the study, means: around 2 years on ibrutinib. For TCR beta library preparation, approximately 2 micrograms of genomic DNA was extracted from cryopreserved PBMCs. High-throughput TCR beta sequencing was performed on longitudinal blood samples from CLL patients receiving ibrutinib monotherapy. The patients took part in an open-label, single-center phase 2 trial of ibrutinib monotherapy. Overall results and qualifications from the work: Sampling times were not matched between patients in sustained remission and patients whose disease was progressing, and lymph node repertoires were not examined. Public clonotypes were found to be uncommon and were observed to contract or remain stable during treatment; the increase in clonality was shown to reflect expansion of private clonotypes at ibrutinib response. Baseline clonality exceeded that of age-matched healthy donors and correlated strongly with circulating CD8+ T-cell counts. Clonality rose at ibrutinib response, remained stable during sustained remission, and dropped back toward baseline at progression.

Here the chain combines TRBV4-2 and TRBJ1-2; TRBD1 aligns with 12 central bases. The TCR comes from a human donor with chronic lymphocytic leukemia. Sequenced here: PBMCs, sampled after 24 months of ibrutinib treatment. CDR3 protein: CASSQVPGQGAYGYTF. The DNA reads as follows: TGTGCCAGCAGCCAAGTACCGGGACAGGGGGCATATGGCTACACCTTC.